The 20 T cell receptor beta chains below all came from one sample that was sequenced in a study of T cell repertoires in cytomegalovirus infection. MiXCR was run by TCRdb on the reads, yielding one entry per CDR3 protein. The profile shows 500,000 or so distinct CDR3 sequences, approximately 15% of them singletons. What was sequenced was CD8+ T cells from PBMCs. The receptors were gathered from a human donor in good health (CMV status not recorded). Some clones in this sample may be carry-over from other donors' samples.

V usage is TRBV9 and J usage is TRBJ2-2; the D is unclear. The CDR3 has 13 amino acids. V lost 1 base to trimming and J lost 5 bases, with 6 bases between them. The germline CDR1 and CDR2 sequences are SGDLS and YYNGEE. This chain's CDR3 is CASSVKQTGELFF. The CDR3 DNA follows: TGTGCCAGCAGCGTAAAGCAAACCGGGGAGCTGTTTTTT.

The chain is built from TRBV27 and TRBJ1-4, with D tentatively TRBD1 (5 bases). CDR1 is MNHEY, CDR2 SMNVEV, per germline (reference sequence). V dropped 6 bases and J dropped 4 bases, with 12 bases sitting between them. CDR3 length: 14 amino acids. CDR3 region: CASSTGLGNEKLFF. Here the CDR3 DNA reads TGTGCCAGCAGCACAGGCCTGGGTAATGAAAAACTGTTTTTT.

This clonotype was counted at least ten times. The rearrangement links TRBV12-3 or TRBV12-4 to TRBJ2-1, with 9 bases aligning to TRBD2. The V and J ends lost 5 bases and 0 bases, in that order; junction bases with no gene match: 8. The CDR3 totals 17 residues. This chain's CDR3 is CASSPSLSGSSYNEQFF. The CDR3 nucleotides are TGTGCCAGCAGTCCGAGCCTTAGCGGGAGCTCCTACAATGAGCAGTTCTTC.

The sample holds many counts of this clonotype. This chain connects TRBV7-9 to TRBJ2-5; no definite D call. Trimming left V 11 bases short and J 3 bases short, with 7 bases between. Germline V gene lookup returns CDR1 SEHNR and CDR2 FQNEAQ (reference sequence). There are 10 residues in the CDR3. The CDR3 is CASREETQYF. The CDR3 DNA reads as TGTGCCTCCAGAGAAGAGACCCAGTACTTC.

This clonotype was seen a handful of times. This chain connects TRBV20-1 to TRBJ2-7; TRBD2 is a possible D gene (5 bases). The CDR3 loop spans 14 amino acids. CDR1 DFQATT and CDR2 SNEGSKA come from the germline V gene (reference sequence). V was shortened by 1 base and J by 3 bases, with 13 bases between the two germline ends. The CDR3 coding sequence is TGCAGTGCTAGAGGCGAGGGATCTAACTACGAGCAGTACTTC. Its protein product is CSARGEGSNYEQYF.

The rearrangement joins TRBV28 to TRBJ1-1; D possibly corresponds to TRBD1 (5 bases). The CDR3 sequence is 17 residues long. In germline, CDR1 is MDHEN, CDR2 SYDVKM. With 5 bases removed from V and 1 base from J, the gap between germline ends came to 20 bases. In DNA form, the CDR3 reads TGTGCCAGCAGTGTAGCCCCCGGACGGGGGTGGAACACTGAAGCTTTCTTT. Its protein product is CASSVAPGRGWNTEAFF.

This clonotype was detected only a few times. The V call is TRBV4-1, the J call TRBJ2-7; D may match TRBD1 or TRBD2 (5 bases each). CDR3 length: 17 amino acids. Trimming pared 0 bases from V and 3 bases from J, leaving 18 bases between. In germline, CDR1 is MGHRA, CDR2 YSYEKL. The CDR3 coding sequence is TGCGCCAGCAGCCAAGAGGAGCACCGGGACGGCAACTACGAGCAGTACTTC. Protein: CASSQEEHRDGNYEQYF.

J is TRBJ2-7 and V is TRBV3-1; D not certain. This CDR3 region has 15 residues. Germline loops: CDR1 LGHDT, CDR2 YNNKEL (reference sequence). V lost 4 bases to trimming and J lost 0 bases, with 13 bases between them. CDR3 DNA: TGTGCCAGCAGCCCTACCACCAGGAGCTCCTACGAGCAGTACTTC. Translated: CASSPTTRSSYEQYF.

This clonotype appeared many times. This chain uses TRBV11-1 with TRBJ1-1; the D gene is possibly TRBD1 (5 bases). Germline CDR1 reads SGHAT; CDR2 reads FQDESV (reference sequence). V was pared by 10 bases and J by 1 base, with 22 bases between. CDR3 size: 16 residues. The CDR3 spells CATLPGRLFSNTEAFF. The CDR3 nucleotides read TGTGCCACCCTGCCGGGACGACTCTTTTCGAACACTGAAGCTTTCTTT.

This clonotype turned up a few times. This chain uses TRBV27 with TRBJ1-1; 9 bases are a match to TRBD1. The length of the CDR3 is 16 residues. After removal of 5 bases from V and 5 bases from J, the junction contained 12 bases not matched to a gene. In germline, CDR1 is MNHEY, CDR2 SMNVEV (reference sequence). The DNA of the CDR3 is TGTGCCAGCAGTACTCGACCGGGACAGGGCGCGACTGAAGCTTTCTTT. Translated, it gives CASSTRPGQGATEAFF.

On this clonotype: This sequence may be a read error, since a much larger clone differs from it by one base. V usage is TRBV7-4 and J usage is TRBJ2-7; D is unclear. V was clipped by 4 bases and J by 6 bases, with 7 bases between them. This CDR3 comprises 11 residues. Germline-derived CDR1 and CDR2 are SGHVT and SQSDAQ. The CDR3 bases are TGTGCCAGCAGCTCAACCCTCGAGCAGTACTTC. Its protein is CASSSTLEQYF.

A note on this clonotype: Here the CDR3 omits its conserved ending phenylalanine or tryptophan, so a read error is the likely source. The rearrangement links TRBV12-5 to TRBJ2-1, with a tentative D call TRBD1 (5 bases). Germline loops: CDR1 LGHNT, CDR2 FRNRAP. This CDR3 contains 19 residues. The CDR3 loop reads CAGGLVSVIGAVHYKEQFC. The CDR3 region has the DNA TGTGCTGGTGGTTTGGTATCGGTAATAGGGGCCGTCCACTACAAGGAGCAGTTCTGC.

This clonotype showed up many times. The rearrangement uses TRBV28 and TRBJ2-4, with D perhaps TRBD1 (6 bases). Germline V gives CDR1 MDHEN, CDR2 SYDVKM. The CDR3 runs 16 residues. With 6 bases removed from V and 0 bases from J, the gap between germline ends came to 15 bases. CDR3 amino acids: CASSPLGTSAKNIQYF. DNA for the CDR3: TGTGCCAGCAGCCCCCTAGGGACATCAGCCAAAAACATTCAGTACTTC.

This clonotype was counted ten times or more. V gene TRBV28 combines with J gene TRBJ2-1; 12 nucleotides match TRBD2. Losses at the gene ends were 6 bases for V and 0 bases for J; bases not matched to a gene: 6. This CDR3 comprises 17 residues. Germline values: CDR1 MDHEN, CDR2 SYDVKM. CDR3 protein: CASSPLTSGSSYNEQFF. The DNA for the CDR3 is TGTGCCAGCAGCCCTCTGACTAGCGGGAGCTCCTACAATGAGCAGTTCTTC.

This clonotype was observed at least ten times. J is TRBJ2-5 and V is TRBV7-3; possible D gene TRBD2, 6 bases. The CDR3 is made up of 16 amino acids. V was pared by 5 bases and J by 4 bases, with 20 bases between. Germline V gene data show CDR1 as SGHTA and CDR2 as FQGTGA. Written as DNA, the CDR3 is TGTGCCAGCAGCCCTCGGCGAATTAGCGGTGGAGAGACCCAGTACTTC. Amino acid sequence: CASSPRRISGGETQYF. The whole variable domain, filled in from reference TRBV7-3 and TRBJ2-5, reads GAGVSQTPSNKVTEKGKYVELRCDPISGHTALYWYRQSLGQGPEFLIYFQGTGAADDSGLPNDRFFAVRPEGSVSTLKIQRTERGDSAVYLCASSPRRISGGETQYFGPGTRLLVL.

Notes on this clonotype: A much larger clone differs by one base, so this may be a read error. The chain employs TRBV7-4 and TRBJ1-1; D not resolved. V lost 6 bases to trimming and J lost 4 bases, with 6 bases between them. Germline lookup yields CDR1 SGHVT and CDR2 SQSDAQ. The CDR3 is 11 residues long. The CDR3 protein is CASRAPTEAFF. For the CDR3, the DNA is TGTGCCAGCAGAGCGCCCACTGAAGCTTTCTTT. Variable domain in full (rest from reference TRBV7-4 and TRBJ1-1): GAGVSQSPRYKVAKRGRDVALRCDSISGHVTLYWYRQTLGQGSEVLTYSQSDAQRDKSGRPSGRFSAERPERSVSTLKIQRTEQGDSAVYLCASRAPTEAFFGQGTRLTVV.

V gene TRBV9 combines with J gene TRBJ1-2; 10 bases match TRBD1. From germline, CDR1 is SGDLS and CDR2 YYNGEE. The junction had 16 bases not matched to a gene; V was cut back by 4 bases and J by 4 bases. The CDR3 has 18 residues. CDR3 amino acids: CASSFRDRGNGVGYGYTF. CDR3 coding DNA: TGTGCCAGCAGCTTCCGGGACAGGGGAAATGGTGTAGGCTATGGCTACACCTTC. Variable domain in full (rest from reference TRBV9 and TRBJ1-2): DSGVTQTPKHLITATGQRVTLRCSPRSGDLSVYWYQQSLDQGLQFLIQYYNGEERAKGNILERFSAQQFPDLHSELNLSSLELGDSALYFCASSFRDRGNGVGYGYTFGSGTRLTVV.

This clonotype has more than one count but fewer than ten. The chain is built from TRBV4-1 and TRBJ1-1, with a possible D match to TRBD1 (6 bases). Trimming took 5 bases from V and 3 from J, leaving 19 bases between them. Germline V CDR1 and CDR2: MGHRA, YSYEKL. The CDR3 runs 16 residues. CDR3 bases: TGCGCCAGCAGCTCCCGACCACAGGGAGAGGACACTGAAGCTTTCTTT. Translation gives CASSSRPQGEDTEAFF.

V usage is TRBV5-6 and J usage is TRBJ2-7; D is undetermined. The CDR3 consists of 13 residues. Germline values: CDR1 SGHDT, CDR2 YYEEEE. Trimming cost V 5 bases and J 7 bases, with 16 bases left between them. CDR3 bases: TGTGCCAGCAGGACAAGGCTTACGCTGGAGCAGTACTTC. It is translated as CASRTRLTLEQYF.

This clonotype was counted between two and nine times. The V and J genes are TRBV28 and TRBJ2-7; D assignment may be TRBD1 or TRBD2 (5 bases each). Per the germline V gene, CDR1 is MDHEN and CDR2 is SYDVKM. V lost 6 bases, J lost 7 bases, and 22 bases lay in between. There are 15 residues in the CDR3. The CDR3 protein is CASRIRDGVLGEQYF. In nucleotides, the CDR3 is TGTGCCAGCAGAATCCGGGACGGAGTATTGGGAGAGCAGTACTTC.